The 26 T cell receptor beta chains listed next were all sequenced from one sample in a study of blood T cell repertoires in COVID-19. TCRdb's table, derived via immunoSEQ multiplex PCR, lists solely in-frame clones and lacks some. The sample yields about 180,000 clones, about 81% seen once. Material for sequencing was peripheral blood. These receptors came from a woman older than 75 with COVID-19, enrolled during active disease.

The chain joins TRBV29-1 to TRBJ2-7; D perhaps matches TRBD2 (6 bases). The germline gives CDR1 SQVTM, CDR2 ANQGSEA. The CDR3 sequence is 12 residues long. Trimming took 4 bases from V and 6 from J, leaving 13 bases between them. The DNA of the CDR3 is TGCAGCGTTGCCTGGGGGGATTCCGAGCAGTACTTC. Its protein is CSVAWGDSEQYF.

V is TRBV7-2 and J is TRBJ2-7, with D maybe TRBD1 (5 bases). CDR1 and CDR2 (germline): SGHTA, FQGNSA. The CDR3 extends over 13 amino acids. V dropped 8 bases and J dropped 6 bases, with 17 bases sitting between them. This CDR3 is CASSPLQDVEQYF. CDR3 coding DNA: TGTGCCAGCTCTCCATTACAGGATGTCGAGCAGTACTTC.

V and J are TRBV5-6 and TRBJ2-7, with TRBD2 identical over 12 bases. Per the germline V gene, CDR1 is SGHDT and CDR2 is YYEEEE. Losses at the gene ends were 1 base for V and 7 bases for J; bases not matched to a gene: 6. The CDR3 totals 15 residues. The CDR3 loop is CASSLLAGGPGEQYF. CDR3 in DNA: TGTGCCAGCAGCTTGCTAGCGGGAGGGCCGGGGGAGCAGTACTTC.

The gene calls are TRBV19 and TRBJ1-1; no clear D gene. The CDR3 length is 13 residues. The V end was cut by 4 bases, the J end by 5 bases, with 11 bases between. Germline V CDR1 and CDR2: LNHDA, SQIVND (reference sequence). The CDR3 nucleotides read TGTGCCAGTAGTAACCTGGCGGGAACTGAAGCTTTCTTT. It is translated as CASSNLAGTEAFF.

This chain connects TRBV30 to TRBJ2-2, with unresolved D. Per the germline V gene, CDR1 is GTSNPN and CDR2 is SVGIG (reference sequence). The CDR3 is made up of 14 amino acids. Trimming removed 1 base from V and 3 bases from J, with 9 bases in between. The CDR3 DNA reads TGTGCCTGGAGTGGACAATTTGACACCGGGGAGCTGTTTTTT. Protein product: CAWSGQFDTGELFF.

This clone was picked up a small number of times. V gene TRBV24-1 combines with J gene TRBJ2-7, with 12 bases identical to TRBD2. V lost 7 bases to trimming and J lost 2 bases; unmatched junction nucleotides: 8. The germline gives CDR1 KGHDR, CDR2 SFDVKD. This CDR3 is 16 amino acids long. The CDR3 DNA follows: TGTGCCACCAGGAACCCTAGCGGGAGGGCCGCCTACGAGCAGTACTTC. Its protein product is CATRNPSGRAAYEQYF.

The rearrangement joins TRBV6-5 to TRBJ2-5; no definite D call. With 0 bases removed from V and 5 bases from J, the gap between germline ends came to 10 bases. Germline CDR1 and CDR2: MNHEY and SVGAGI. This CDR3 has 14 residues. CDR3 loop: CASSYSGPQETQYF. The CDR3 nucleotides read TGTGCCAGCAGTTACTCGGGCCCGCAGGAGACCCAGTACTTC.

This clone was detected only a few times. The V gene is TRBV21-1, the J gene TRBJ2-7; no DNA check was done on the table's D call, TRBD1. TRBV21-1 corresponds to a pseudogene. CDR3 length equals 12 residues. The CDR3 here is CASIIRGYEQYF. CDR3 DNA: TGTGCCAGCATAATTAGGGGTTACGAGCAGTACTTC.

The CDR3 protein is CASSNGVNTEAFF. The CDR3 DNA reads TGCGCCAGCAGCAACGGGGTGAACACTGAAGCTTTCTTT. The genes are TRBV5-1 and TRBJ1-1; D remains unclear. Trimming cost V 4 bases and J 0 bases, with 7 bases left between them. The V gene's germline CDR1 is SGHRS and CDR2 YFSETQ. This CDR3 has 13 residues.

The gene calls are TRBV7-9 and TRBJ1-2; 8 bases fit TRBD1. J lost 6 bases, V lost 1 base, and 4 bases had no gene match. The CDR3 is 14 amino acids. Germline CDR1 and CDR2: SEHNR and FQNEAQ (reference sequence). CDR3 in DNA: TGTGCCAGCAGCTTAGGACAGGGGTATAATGGCTACACCTTC. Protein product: CASSLGQGYNGYTF.

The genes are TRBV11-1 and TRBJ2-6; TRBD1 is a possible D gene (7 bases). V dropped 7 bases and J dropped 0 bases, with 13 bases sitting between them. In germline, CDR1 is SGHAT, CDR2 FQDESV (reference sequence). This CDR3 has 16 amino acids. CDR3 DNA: TGTGCCAGCAAGGAGGGGGCTGCCTCTGGGGCCAACGTCCTGACTTTC. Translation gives CASKEGAASGANVLTF.

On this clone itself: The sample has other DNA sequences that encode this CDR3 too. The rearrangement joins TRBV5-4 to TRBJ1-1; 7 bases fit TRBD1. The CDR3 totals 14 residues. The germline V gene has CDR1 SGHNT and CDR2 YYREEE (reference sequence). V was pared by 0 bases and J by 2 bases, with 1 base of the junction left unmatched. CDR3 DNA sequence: TGTGCCAGCAGCTTGGACAGGGGTAACACTGAAGCTTTCTTT. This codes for CASSLDRGNTEAFF.

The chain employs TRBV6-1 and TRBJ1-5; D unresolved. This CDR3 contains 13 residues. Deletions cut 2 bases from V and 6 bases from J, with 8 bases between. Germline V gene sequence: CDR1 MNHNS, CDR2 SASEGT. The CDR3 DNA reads TGTGCCAGCAGTGAACAGGTGGGTCAGCCCCAGCATTTT. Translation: CASSEQVGQPQHF.

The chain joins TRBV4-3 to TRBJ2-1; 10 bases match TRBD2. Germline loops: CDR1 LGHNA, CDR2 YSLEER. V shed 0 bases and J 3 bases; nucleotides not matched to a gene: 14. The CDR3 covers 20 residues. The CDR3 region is CASSQDLVSGGPLNYNEQFF. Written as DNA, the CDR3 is TGCGCCAGCAGCCAAGATTTGGTTAGCGGGGGGCCCTTGAACTACAATGAGCAGTTCTTC.

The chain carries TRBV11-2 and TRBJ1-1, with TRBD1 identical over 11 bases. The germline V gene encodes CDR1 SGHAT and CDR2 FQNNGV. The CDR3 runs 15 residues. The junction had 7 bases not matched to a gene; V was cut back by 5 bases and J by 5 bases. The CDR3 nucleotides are TGTGCCAGCAGCATAGGGACAGGGGGAGTAACTGAAGCTTTCTTT. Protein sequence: CASSIGTGGVTEAFF.

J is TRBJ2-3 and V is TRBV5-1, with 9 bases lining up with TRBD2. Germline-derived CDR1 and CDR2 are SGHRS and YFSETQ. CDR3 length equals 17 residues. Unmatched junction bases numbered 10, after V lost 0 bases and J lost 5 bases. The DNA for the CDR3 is TGCGCCAGCAGCTTGGCCGAAGCGGGGGGACTGGGAGATACGCAGTATTTT. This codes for CASSLAEAGGLGDTQYF.

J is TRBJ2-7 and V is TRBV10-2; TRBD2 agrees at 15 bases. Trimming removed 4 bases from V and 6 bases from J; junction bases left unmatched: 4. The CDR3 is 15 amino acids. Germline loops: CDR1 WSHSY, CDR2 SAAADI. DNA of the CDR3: TGCGCCAGCAGTGTAGCGGGACTAGCGGGAGGCGAGCAGTACTTC. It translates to CASSVAGLAGGEQYF.

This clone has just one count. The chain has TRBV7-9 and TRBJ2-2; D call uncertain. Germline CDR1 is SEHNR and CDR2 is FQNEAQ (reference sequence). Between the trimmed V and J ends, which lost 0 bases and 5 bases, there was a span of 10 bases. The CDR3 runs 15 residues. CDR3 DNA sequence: TGTGCCAGCAGCTTAGCGGCTAGGAGAACCGGGGAGCTGTTTTTT. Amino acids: CASSLAARRTGELFF.

Here the CDR3 reads CASSWGQGAGQPQHF. The CDR3 region has the DNA TGCGCCAGCAGCTGGGGACAGGGGGCGGGTCAGCCCCAGCATTTT. V and J are TRBV5-1 and TRBJ1-5; 12 bases agree with TRBD1. V was clipped by 3 bases and J by 6 bases; unmatched bases: 4. Germline CDR1 is SGHRS and CDR2 is YFSETQ. CDR3 length equals 15 residues.

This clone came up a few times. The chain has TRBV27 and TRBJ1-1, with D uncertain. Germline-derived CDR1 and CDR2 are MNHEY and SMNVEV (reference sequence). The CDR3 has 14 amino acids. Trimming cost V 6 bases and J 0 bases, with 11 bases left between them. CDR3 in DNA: TGTGCCAGCAGGACAAAGTCGATGAACACTGAAGCTTTCTTT. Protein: CASRTKSMNTEAFF.

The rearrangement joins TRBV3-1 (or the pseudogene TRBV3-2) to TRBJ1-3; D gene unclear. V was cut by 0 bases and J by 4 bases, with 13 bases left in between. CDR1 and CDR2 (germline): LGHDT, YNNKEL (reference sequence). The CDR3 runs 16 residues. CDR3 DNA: TGTGCCAGCAGCCAAGAAAAACAATTGATGGGAAACACCATATATTTT. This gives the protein CASSQEKQLMGNTIYF.

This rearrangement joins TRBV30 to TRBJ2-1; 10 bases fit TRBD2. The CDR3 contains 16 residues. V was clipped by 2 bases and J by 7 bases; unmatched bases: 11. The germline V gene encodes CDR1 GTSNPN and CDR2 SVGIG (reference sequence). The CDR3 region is CAWSQSPGLATNEQFF. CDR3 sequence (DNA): TGTGCCTGGAGTCAGTCGCCGGGACTAGCGACAAATGAGCAGTTCTTC.

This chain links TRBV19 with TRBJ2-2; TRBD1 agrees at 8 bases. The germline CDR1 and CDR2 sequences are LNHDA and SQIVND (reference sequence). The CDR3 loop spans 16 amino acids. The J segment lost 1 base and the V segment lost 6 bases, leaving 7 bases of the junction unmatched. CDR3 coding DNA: TGTGCCAGTAGGGGTAGGGGGACAGGGAACACCGGGGAGCTGTTTTTT. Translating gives CASRGRGTGNTGELFF.

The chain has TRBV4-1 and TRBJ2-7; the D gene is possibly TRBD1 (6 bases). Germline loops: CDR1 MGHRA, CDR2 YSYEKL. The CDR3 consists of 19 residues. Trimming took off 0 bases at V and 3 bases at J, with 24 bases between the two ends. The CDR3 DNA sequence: TGCGCCAGCAGCCAAGAAACGACTTTGTTGTTTCAGGGGAACTACGAGCAGTACTTC. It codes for CASSQETTLLFQGNYEQYF.

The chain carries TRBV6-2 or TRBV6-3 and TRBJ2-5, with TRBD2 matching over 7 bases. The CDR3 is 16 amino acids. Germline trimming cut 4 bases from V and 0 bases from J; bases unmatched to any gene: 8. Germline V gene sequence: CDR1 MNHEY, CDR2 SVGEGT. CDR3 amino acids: CASSSGTTRHQETQYF. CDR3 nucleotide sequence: TGTGCCAGCAGTTCTGGGACTACCCGTCACCAAGAGACCCAGTACTTC.

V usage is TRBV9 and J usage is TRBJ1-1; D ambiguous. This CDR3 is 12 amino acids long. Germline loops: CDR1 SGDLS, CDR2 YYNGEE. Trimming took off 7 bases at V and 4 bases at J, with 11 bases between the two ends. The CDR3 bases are TGTGCCAGCTCGGTGGAGCTCACTGAAGCTTTCTTT. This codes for CASSVELTEAFF.